Shown below are 9 T cell receptor beta chains from a single sample sequenced in a study of CD8 T cells in Susac syndrome. The authors reverse transcribed roughly 0.5 to 1 ug RNA with random hexamers. MiXCR was run by TCRdb on the immunoSEQ multiplex PCR reads, yielding one entry per CDR3 protein. The profile shows some 99,000 distinct CDR3 sequences, about 93% of them singletons. Specimen: CD4+ T cells from PBMCs. Every receptor here comes from a human donor with Susac syndrome.

CDR3 region: CASSLKTGTGYEQYF. In nucleotides, the CDR3 is TGCGCCAGCAGCCTTAAAACCGGGACAGGGTACGAGCAGTACTTC. The genes are TRBV4-3 and TRBJ2-7, with TRBD1 matching 9 bases. CDR3 length: 15 amino acids. In germline, CDR1 is LGHNA, CDR2 YSLEER. V dropped 4 bases and J dropped 4; count of bases not matched to a gene: 8.

This clonotype came up once. The chain employs TRBV7-9 and TRBJ1-1; D gene unclear. CDR1 and CDR2 (germline): SEHNR, FQNEAQ (reference sequence). CDR3 length: 12 amino acids. The ends were cut back, 1 base at V and 4 bases at J, with 4 bases in the middle. The CDR3 DNA reads TGTGCCAGCAGCTTAGATGTCACTGAAGCTTTCTTT. Its translation is CASSLDVTEAFF.

CDR3 residues: CAWTPPIANYGYTF. The DNA of the CDR3 is TGTGCCTGGACCCCCCCGATTGCTAACTATGGCTACACCTTC. The chain uses TRBV30 and TRBJ1-2, with D uncertain. Germline V gives CDR1 GTSNPN, CDR2 SVGIG (reference sequence). V was shortened by 4 bases and J by 0 bases, with 12 bases between the two germline ends. The CDR3 has 14 residues.

V gene TRBV2 combines with J gene TRBJ2-7; weak D call: TRBD1 (5 bases). This CDR3 is built from 12 residues. Per germline, CDR1 SNHLY and CDR2 FYNNEI. V lost 10 bases and J 4 bases, leaving 14 bases between the germline ends. CDR3 sequence (DNA): TGTGCCATAACGGACACCTTATACGAGCAGTACTTC. It codes for CAITDTLYEQYF.

A single count supports this clonotype. CDR3 residues: CASSFESAYNEQFF. CDR3 nucleotides: TGTGCCAGCAGTTTCGAGAGTGCGTACAATGAGCAGTTCTTC. The rearrangement joins TRBV27 to TRBJ2-1; D gene ambiguous. V was clipped by 3 bases and J by 4 bases, with 10 bases between them. CDR3 length: 14 amino acids. Per germline, CDR1 MNHEY and CDR2 SMNVEV (reference sequence).

V gene TRBV4-3 combines with J gene TRBJ2-1; D gene unclear. The CDR3 has 15 residues. V lost 0 bases and J 8 bases, leaving 14 bases between the germline ends. Per the germline V gene, CDR1 is LGHNA and CDR2 is YSLEER. CDR3 nucleotides: TGCGCCAGCAGCCAAGATGGCGAATTTTCGGATGAGCAGTTCTTC. Encoded protein: CASSQDGEFSDEQFF.

The chain recombines TRBV20-1 with TRBJ2-7; D is uncertain. The V and J ends lost 1 base and 6 bases respectively, with 13 bases between them. This CDR3 region has 13 residues. Germline-derived CDR1 and CDR2 are DFQATT and SNEGSKA (reference sequence). The CDR3 region is CSARGWASPEQYF. DNA for the CDR3: TGCAGTGCTAGAGGGTGGGCCTCCCCCGAGCAGTACTTC.

The chain is built from TRBV30 and TRBJ2-7; a possible D gene is TRBD1 (6 bases). The CDR3 sequence is 15 residues long. CDR1 is GTSNPN and CDR2 is SVGIG in the germline V gene (reference sequence). Deletions cut 1 base from V and 3 bases from J, with 16 bases between. CDR3 sequence: CAWSGGQGIIYEQYF. CDR3 nucleotide sequence: TGTGCCTGGAGTGGGGGGCAGGGGATTATCTACGAGCAGTACTTC.

The V gene is TRBV6-1, the J gene TRBJ2-5; 9 bases match TRBD2. The ends lost 4 bases at V and 5 bases at J; junction bases unmatched: 14. The CDR3 length is 17 residues. Per the germline V gene, CDR1 is MNHNS and CDR2 is SASEGT. For the CDR3, the DNA is TGTGCCAGCAGTGGCCGGAGGGGGCTAGCGGGGTTGGAGACCCAGTACTTC. This translates into CASSGRRGLAGLETQYF.